Listed here are 29 T cell receptor beta chains from one sample, sequenced in a study of cytomegalovirus exposure and HLA in healthy donors. The PCR made use of 60 Vbeta and 13 Jbeta primers. The method was immunoSEQ multiplex PCR; TCRdb's version includes in-frame clones alone and lacks a portion of them. The sample has around 150,000 clones, around 80% seen once. The sample taken for sequencing was PBMCs. The receptor set was obtained from a woman aged 35 to 49 in good health and CMV-seropositive.

This clone came up once. The sample holds other DNA sequences that translate to the same CDR3. The rearrangement links TRBV5-1 to TRBJ1-3; D not resolved. Trimming cost V 3 bases and J 2 bases, with 6 bases left between them. CDR1 and CDR2 from the germline V gene are SGHRS and YFSETQ. This CDR3 spans 13 amino acids. This chain's CDR3 is CASSSKTGNTIYF. In DNA, the CDR3 is TGCGCCAGCAGCTCTAAGACTGGAAACACCATATATTTT.

V gene TRBV7-2 combines with J gene TRBJ2-3; 9 bases are shared with TRBD2. Germline CDR1 reads SGHTA; CDR2 reads FQGNSA. This CDR3 has 17 residues. V lost 0 bases, J lost 0 bases, and 4 bases stayed unmatched. The CDR3 DNA sequence: TGTGCCAGCAGCTTAGCTGGACTAGCGCTTAGCACAGATACGCAGTATTTT. Translation gives CASSLAGLALSTDTQYF.

The V gene is TRBV27, the J gene TRBJ2-7; 8 bases are a match to TRBD1. This CDR3 has 15 amino acids. With 6 bases clipped from V and 0 bases from J, the junction kept 7 bases outside the gene matches. Germline V CDR1 and CDR2: MNHEY, SMNVEV (reference sequence). This CDR3 is CASSLLGQGSYEQYF. The DNA of the CDR3 is TGTGCCAGCAGCCTACTCGGACAGGGCTCCTACGAGCAGTACTTC.

The V and J genes are TRBV9 and TRBJ2-3; TRBD2 agrees at 10 bases. Germline V gene lookup returns CDR1 SGDLS and CDR2 YYNGEE. V was pared by 0 bases and J by 9 bases, with 1 base of the junction left unmatched. The CDR3 covers 13 residues. The CDR3: CASSVEGLATQYF. The CDR3 DNA follows: TGTGCCAGCAGCGTAGAGGGACTAGCGACGCAGTATTTT.

The chain has TRBV15 and TRBJ2-5, with 9 bases aligning to TRBD2. CDR1 and CDR2 (germline): LNHNV, YYDKDF (reference sequence). The CDR3 has 17 amino acids. The junction had 7 bases not matched to a gene; V was cut back by 0 bases and J by 2 bases. The DNA of the CDR3 is TGTGCCACCAGCAGAGATCGATTAGCGGGGGCTCAAGAGACCCAGTACTTC. It translates to CATSRDRLAGAQETQYF.

This chain connects TRBV14 to TRBJ2-4; 8 bases agree with TRBD2. The CDR3 covers 14 residues. From germline, CDR1 is SGHDN and CDR2 FVKESK. Trimming removed 4 bases from V and 8 bases from J; junction bases left unmatched: 7. CDR3 sequence (DNA): TGTGCCAGCAGCCTCGGAGCGGGAGTAGACATTCAGTACTTC. Protein sequence: CASSLGAGVDIQYF.

The J gene is TRBJ2-5, the V gene TRBV2; 8 positions agree with TRBD2. The J call may not be correct, given that the DNA end is closer to TRBJ2-7. The germline V gene encodes CDR1 SNHLY and CDR2 FYNNEI. The CDR3 sequence is 16 residues long. CDR3 DNA sequence: TGTGCCAGCAGTCGATCCTCCGGGACTAGGTTCTACGAGCAGTACTTC. This encodes CASSRSSGTRFYEQYF.

This rearrangement joins TRBV5-4 to TRBJ2-1, with TRBD2 matching over 10 bases. V was pared by 3 bases and J by 8 bases, with 5 bases of the junction left unmatched. The CDR3 consists of 14 residues. Germline CDR1 and CDR2: SGHNT and YYREEE (reference sequence). CDR3 nucleotide sequence: TGTGCCAGCAGCTCACTAGCGGGAAGGGATGAGCAGTTCTTC. This encodes CASSSLAGRDEQFF.

The rearrangement joins TRBV7-2 to TRBJ1-2; D gene uncertain. Trimming removed 5 bases at V and 2 bases at J, with 15 bases between. This CDR3 region has 15 residues. Germline CDR1 SGHTA, CDR2 FQGNSA. The CDR3 here is CASSAASVKNYGYTF. DNA for the CDR3: TGTGCCAGCAGCGCCGCGTCGGTCAAGAACTATGGCTACACCTTC.

Regarding this clone: Other DNA sequences from this sample encode an identical CDR3 as well. The J gene is TRBJ1-5, the V gene TRBV7-9; D ambiguous. The V end was cut by 0 bases, the J end by 7 bases, with 4 bases between. The CDR3 runs 12 residues. Looked up from germline, CDR1 is SEHNR and CDR2 is FQNEAQ (reference sequence). The CDR3 DNA sequence: TGTGCCAGCAGCTTAGCCCGGCAGCCCCAGCATTTT. This gives the protein CASSLARQPQHF.

CDR3 in DNA: TGTGCCAGTAGTCGGCCGGGAACGACCCGTGAAGAGACCCAGTACTTC. Amino acids: CASSRPGTTREETQYF. The chain couples TRBV19 to TRBJ2-5; possibly TRBD2 for D (5 bases). Per germline, CDR1 LNHDA and CDR2 SQIVND (reference sequence). V was shortened by 5 bases and J by 3 bases, with 19 bases between the two germline ends. The CDR3 is made up of 16 amino acids.

This sequence joins TRBV5-1 and TRBJ2-5; D may be TRBD2 (6 bases). The CDR3 is made up of 13 amino acids. The germline CDR1 and CDR2 sequences are SGHRS and YFSETQ. V lost 4 bases and J lost 11, with 18 bases in between. CDR3 protein: CASSPGGIWEQYF. The DNA for the CDR3 is TGCGCCAGCAGCCCGGGCGGGATCTGGGAGCAGTACTTC.

The chain employs TRBV15 and TRBJ2-1; tentative D call: TRBD2 (6 bases). This CDR3 has 14 residues. The germline V and J ends were trimmed by 0 bases and 4 bases, with 7 bases remaining between them. Germline V lookup: CDR1 LNHNV, CDR2 YYDKDF (reference sequence). The CDR3 loop is CATSRDRGYNEQFF. The DNA of the CDR3 is TGTGCCACCAGCAGAGATCGGGGGTACAATGAGCAGTTCTTC. Combining the CDR3 with reference TRBV15 and TRBJ2-1 gives the whole variable domain DAMVIQNPRYQVTQFGKPVTLSCSQTLNHNVMYWYQQKSSQAPKLLFHYYDKDFNNEADTPDNFQSRRPNTSFCFLDIRSPGLGDTAMYLCATSRDRGYNEQFFGPGTRLTVL.

The chain recombines TRBV9 with TRBJ2-3, with D maybe TRBD2 (5 bases). Trimming removed 0 bases from V and 0 bases from J, with 5 bases in between. Per germline, CDR1 SGDLS and CDR2 YYNGEE. This CDR3 region has 14 residues. CDR3 in amino acids: CASSVAGSTDTQYF. Written as DNA, the CDR3 is TGTGCCAGCAGCGTAGCGGGGAGCACAGATACGCAGTATTTT.

The gene calls are TRBV4-3 and TRBJ1-6; TRBD1 agrees at 7 bases. Germline CDR1 and CDR2: LGHNA and YSLEER. CDR3 length equals 16 residues. V shed 1 base and J 5 bases; nucleotides not matched to a gene: 5. CDR3 amino acids: CASSQGGTDNNSPLHF. CDR3 DNA sequence: TGCGCCAGCAGCCAAGGGGGGACAGATAATAATTCACCCCTCCACTTT.

The V and J genes are TRBV7-9 and TRBJ2-3; 10 positions agree with TRBD1. Germline-derived CDR1 and CDR2 are SEHNR and FQNEAQ (reference sequence). The CDR3 spans 14 residues. Trimming removed 11 bases from V and 4 bases from J; junction bases left unmatched: 9. The CDR3 is CACPDRGLADTQYF. The CDR3 DNA is TGTGCCTGTCCCGACAGGGGGCTCGCAGATACGCAGTATTTT.

Only one count was recorded for this clone. The chain carries TRBV7-3 and TRBJ2-3; D is possibly TRBD2 (5 bases). The germline CDR1 and CDR2 sequences are SGHTA and FQGTGA. This CDR3 contains 16 residues. Trimming removed 5 bases from V and 1 base from J, with 16 bases in between. CDR3 protein: CASSAQLALGTDTQYF. The CDR3 DNA is TGTGCCAGCAGCGCCCAATTAGCGCTAGGCACAGATACGCAGTATTTT.

The V gene is TRBV6-4, the J gene TRBJ2-5, with 7 bases matching TRBD1. The CDR3 length is 13 residues. Germline assignment: CDR1 MRHNA and CDR2 SNTAGT. V lost 5 bases to trimming and J lost 4 bases; unmatched junction nucleotides: 4. The CDR3 spells CASSLYRGETQYF. CDR3 sequence (DNA): TGTGCCAGCAGTTTATACAGGGGAGAGACCCAGTACTTC.

This chain connects TRBV4-1 to TRBJ2-7, with a possible D match to TRBD2 (5 bases). Per the germline V gene, CDR1 is MGHRA and CDR2 is YSYEKL. Trimming took 0 bases from V and 2 from J, leaving 11 bases between them. The CDR3 totals 15 residues. The CDR3 sequence: CASSQDPTTTYEQYF. CDR3 DNA sequence: TGCGCCAGCAGCCAAGACCCGACTACAACCTACGAGCAGTACTTC.

The chain combines TRBV4-2 with TRBJ1-2, with TRBD1 matching over 8 bases. Germline V gene sequence: CDR1 LGHNA, CDR2 YNFKEQ. CDR3 length: 17 amino acids. The junction had 8 bases not matched to a gene; V was cut back by 0 bases and J by 2 bases. CDR3 loop: CASSQDHGTGLNYGYTF. The CDR3 region has the DNA TGTGCCAGCAGCCAAGACCATGGGACAGGCCTAAACTATGGCTACACCTTC.

This chain uses TRBV10-3 with TRBJ2-5; D possibly corresponds to TRBD2 (5 bases). CDR1 is ENHRY and CDR2 is SYGVKD in the germline V gene. The CDR3 length is 12 residues. Trimming cost V 10 bases and J 0 bases, with 9 bases left between them. CDR3 in amino acids: CASKLDQETQYF. CDR3 nucleotides: TGTGCCAGCAAACTAGACCAAGAGACCCAGTACTTC.

The chain combines TRBV6-6 with TRBJ1-3; no reliable D call. Germline V CDR1 and CDR2: MNHNY, SVGAGI (reference sequence). This CDR3 is 15 amino acids long. Deletions cut 0 bases from V and 3 bases from J, with 9 bases between. The CDR3 DNA is TGTGCCAGCAGTTACTCGCGGACTAATGGAAACACCATATATTTT. Its protein product is CASSYSRTNGNTIYF.

This chain connects TRBV5-4 to TRBJ2-7; D is unresolved. CDR1 and CDR2 from the germline V gene are SGHNT and YYREEE (reference sequence). The germline V and J ends were trimmed by 4 bases and 2 bases, with 10 bases remaining between them. This CDR3 comprises 13 residues. CDR3 in DNA: TGTGCCAGCAGCCCCTATGGAGCCTACGAGCAGTACTTC. As protein: CASSPYGAYEQYF.

V and J are TRBV4-1 and TRBJ2-1, with 8 bases that match TRBD2. The germline V gene has CDR1 MGHRA and CDR2 YSYEKL. This CDR3 contains 15 residues. V shed 0 bases, J shed 8 bases, and the junction held 6 bases outside the gene matches. Here the CDR3 reads CASSQDRGGRHEQFF. CDR3 bases: TGCGCCAGCAGCCAAGATCGGGGGGGCAGGCATGAGCAGTTCTTC.

V and J are TRBV5-6 and TRBJ2-7, with 12 nucleotides matching TRBD1. The length of the CDR3 is 18 residues. J gave up 1 base and V 4 bases, and 12 bases lay outside the gene matches. Germline V CDR1 and CDR2: SGHDT, YYEEEE. The CDR3 here is CASSIRDRGRILSYEQYF. Here the CDR3 DNA reads TGTGCCAGCAGCATCCGGGACAGGGGGCGCATCCTTTCCTACGAGCAGTACTTC.

The rearrangement links TRBV7-8 to TRBJ1-5; no firm D call. The CDR3 runs to 16 residues. Trimming removed 6 bases from V and 0 bases from J, with 15 bases in between. Germline V gives CDR1 SGHVS, CDR2 FQNEAQ. CDR3 in amino acids: CASRAAGDYSNQPQHF. CDR3 nucleotide sequence: TGTGCCAGCAGAGCCGCGGGAGACTATAGCAATCAGCCCCAGCATTTT.

The chain recombines TRBV6-5 with TRBJ1-1; the match to TRBD1 covers 9 bases. The CDR3 has 14 residues. With V trimmed by 0 bases and J by 8 bases, 4 bases remained unmatched. Germline V gene sequence: CDR1 MNHEY, CDR2 SVGAGI. This CDR3 reads CASSYSDGTGEAFF. The DNA of the CDR3 is TGTGCCAGCAGTTACTCAGACGGGACAGGGGAAGCTTTCTTT.

V is TRBV27 and J is TRBJ2-2; a weak D match, TRBD2 (5 bases). The CDR3 spans 15 residues. V was cut by 2 bases and J by 5 bases, with 12 bases left in between. CDR1 MNHEY and CDR2 SMNVEV come from the germline V gene (reference sequence). The CDR3: CASSLRGLGTGELFF. For the CDR3, the DNA is TGTGCCAGCAGTTTACGGGGATTGGGTACCGGGGAGCTGTTTTTT.

This clone was seen only a few times. The rearrangement links TRBV5-4 to TRBJ2-1, with 7 bases that match TRBD1. The CDR3 loop spans 15 amino acids. CDR1 and CDR2 (germline): SGHNT, YYREEE (reference sequence). After removal of 4 bases from V and 0 bases from J, the junction contained 4 bases not matched to a gene. CDR3 protein: CASSIDRVSYNEQFF. The CDR3 region has the DNA TGTGCCAGCAGCATAGACAGGGTCTCCTACAATGAGCAGTTCTTC.